These 10 T cell receptor beta chains were all obtained from the same sample, sequenced in a study of blood T cell repertoires in COVID-19. Sequencing used immunoSEQ multiplex PCR; TCRdb keeps in-frame clones, though not all of them. The sample has some 150,000 clones, approximately 78% seen once. Material: peripheral blood. Every receptor here comes from a woman of 80 years or more with acute or convalescent COVID-19.

The chain links TRBV19 to TRBJ2-1; D perhaps matches TRBD2 (6 bases). The length of the CDR3 is 13 residues. Trimming pared 10 bases from V and 8 bases from J, leaving 18 bases between. The germline V gene encodes CDR1 LNHDA and CDR2 SQIVND (reference sequence). CDR3 loop: CATTRAEGHEQFF. DNA for the CDR3: TGTGCCACTACCCGAGCGGAGGGCCATGAGCAGTTCTTC.

This sequence joins TRBV29-1 and TRBJ2-7, with D possibly being TRBD1 (6 bases). The CDR3 covers 14 residues. Germline values: CDR1 SQVTM, CDR2 ANQGSEA. Trimming cost V 3 bases and J 3 bases, with 15 bases left between them. DNA for the CDR3: TGCAGCGTTGAGTGGGGTAAGGGGGACTACGAGCAGTACTTC. Its translation: CSVEWGKGDYEQYF.

CDR3 bases: TGTGCCAGCAGTCCTAACTGGTCTAGCACAGATACGCAGTATTTT. Residues: CASSPNWSSTDTQYF. The J gene is TRBJ2-3, the V gene TRBV28; D unclear. V lost 5 bases and J 0 bases, leaving 12 bases between the germline ends. The CDR3 totals 15 residues. Germline V gene data show CDR1 as MDHEN and CDR2 as SYDVKM.

The chain recombines TRBV4-1 with TRBJ2-1, with 10 positions matching TRBD2. Germline CDR1 reads MGHRA; CDR2 reads YSYEKL. The CDR3 spans 16 residues. V shed 0 bases, J shed 6 bases, and the junction held 5 bases outside the gene matches. CDR3 region: CASSQDRAGGPNEQFF. CDR3 DNA: TGCGCCAGCAGCCAAGATCGAGCGGGGGGGCCCAATGAGCAGTTCTTC.

This clone turned up a few times. CDR3 sequence: CASSSSGTQETQYF. In DNA, the CDR3 is TGTGCCAGCAGCTCCAGCGGAACCCAAGAGACCCAGTACTTC. This chain connects TRBV7-9 to TRBJ2-5; a possible D gene is TRBD2 (5 bases). Trimming cost V 4 bases and J 1 base, with 10 bases left between them. This CDR3 spans 14 amino acids. Per germline, CDR1 SEHNR and CDR2 FQNEAQ (reference sequence).

The chain couples TRBV3-1 (or the pseudogene TRBV3-2) to TRBJ1-2, with 8 positions matching TRBD1. V was clipped by 6 bases and J by 7 bases; unmatched bases: 7. CDR1 is LGHDT, CDR2 YNNKEL, per germline (reference sequence). The length of the CDR3 is 13 residues. Here the CDR3 reads CASRGQGLGGYTF. The CDR3 DNA follows: TGTGCCAGCAGAGGACAGGGATTGGGTGGCTACACCTTC.

V gene TRBV10-3 combines with J gene TRBJ1-4; the D gene is possibly TRBD1 (5 bases). V lost 2 bases and J 11 bases, leaving 15 bases between the germline ends. CDR3 size: 14 residues. Germline V gene sequence: CDR1 ENHRY, CDR2 SYGVKD. In nucleotides, the CDR3 is TGTGCCATCAGTGAGGGACACCTCACCGGTAAACTGTTTTTT. Its translation: CAISEGHLTGKLFF.

The chain couples TRBV28 to TRBJ1-4; D gene ambiguous. The V end was cut by 3 bases, the J end by 0 bases, with 14 bases between. The CDR3 runs 17 residues. Germline V gene lookup returns CDR1 MDHEN and CDR2 SYDVKM. The CDR3 spells CASSLAISEATNEKLFF. CDR3 DNA sequence: TGTGCCAGCAGTTTGGCGATATCAGAGGCAACTAATGAAAAACTGTTTTTT. Full variable domain (outside the CDR3, taken from reference TRBV28 and TRBJ1-4): DVKVTQSSRYLVKRTGEKVFLECVQDMDHENMFWYRQDPGLGLRLIYFSYDVKMKEKGDIPEGYSVSREKKERFSLILESASTNQTSMYLCASSLAISEATNEKLFFGSGTQLSVL.

This chain uses TRBV3-1 (or the pseudogene TRBV3-2) with TRBJ2-7; D is ambiguous. CDR3 length: 12 amino acids. Trimming took off 1 base at V and 6 bases at J, with 7 bases between the two ends. Germline lookup yields CDR1 LGHDT and CDR2 YNNKEL (reference sequence). CDR3 coding DNA: TGTGCCAGCAGCCAAGTGTCTTCCGAGCAGTACTTC. The encoded protein is CASSQVSSEQYF.

CDR3 DNA sequence: TGTGCCAGCAGCCTGGGACTAGCGGGGTTAGGGACCCAGTACTTC. Translation: CASSLGLAGLGTQYF. This chain joins TRBV3-1 (or the pseudogene TRBV3-2) and TRBJ2-5, with 13 bases lining up with TRBD2. The V segment lost 4 bases and the J segment 7 bases; nucleotides outside the gene matches: 6. Germline lookup yields CDR1 LGHDT and CDR2 YNNKEL (reference sequence). The CDR3 totals 15 residues.